These 17 T cell receptor beta chains share one sample of origin, sequenced in a study of cytomegalovirus exposure and HLA in healthy donors. Both 60 Vbeta primers and 13 Jbeta primers went into the PCR. Profiling relied on immunoSEQ multiplex PCR, and the TCRdb table lists in-frame clones only, not all of them. This table has under 150,000 clones, over 75% appearing once. Sequencing was carried out using PBMCs. These receptors came from a male donor in good health and CMV-seronegative.

In its sample, this clone was seen once. The gene calls are TRBV7-2 and TRBJ2-1, with TRBD2 matching over 7 bases. Germline CDR1 and CDR2: SGHTA and FQGNSA. The CDR3 is made up of 14 amino acids. The V gene end was trimmed by 4 bases and the J gene end by 9 bases; junction bases not matched to a gene: 9. For the CDR3, the DNA is TGTGCCAGCAGCTGGGTGGGACTAATCGGTGAGCAGTTCTTC. Its translation is CASSWVGLIGEQFF.

This chain links TRBV7-9 with TRBJ2-7, with TRBD2 matching 13 bases. The CDR3 length is 15 residues. Germline V gene lookup returns CDR1 SEHNR and CDR2 FQNEAQ (reference sequence). The V segment lost 6 bases and the J segment 2 bases; nucleotides outside the gene matches: 4. In nucleotides, the CDR3 is TGTGCCAGCAGGGCCGGGACTAGCGGGACCTACGAGCAGTACTTC. This sequence encodes CASRAGTSGTYEQYF.

This chain connects TRBV13 to TRBJ2-2; 15 nucleotides agree with TRBD2. Germline-derived CDR1 and CDR2 are PRHDT and FYEKMQ (reference sequence). The length of the CDR3 is 18 residues. V was pared by 5 bases and J by 6 bases, with 10 bases of the junction left unmatched. CDR3 in DNA: TGTGCCAGCAGCCCCTGGGGACTAGCGGGAGGTGGCGCCGGGGAGCTGTTTTTT. This codes for CASSPWGLAGGGAGELFF.

This chain joins TRBV19 and TRBJ2-7; 11 bases are a match to TRBD1. This CDR3 comprises 14 residues. Trimming at V came to 8 bases and at J to 0 bases, leaving 3 bases not matched to a gene. Germline CDR1 is LNHDA and CDR2 is SQIVND (reference sequence). DNA for the CDR3: TGTGCCAGTGCCGGGACAGGGGGCTCCTACGAGCAGTACTTC. Its translation is CASAGTGGSYEQYF.

The CDR3, as DNA: TGTGCCAGCAGTTACTCTGCGGGAGCCGGCAATGAGCAGTTCTTC. Protein product: CASSYSAGAGNEQFF. The chain links TRBV6-5 to TRBJ2-1, with 7 bases matching TRBD2. Per germline, CDR1 MNHEY and CDR2 SVGAGI. There are 15 residues in the CDR3. J gave up 6 bases and V 0 bases, and 5 bases lay outside the gene matches.

The V gene is TRBV29-1, the J gene TRBJ2-1, with 10 positions matching TRBD1. Trimming removed 5 bases from V and 8 bases from J; junction bases left unmatched: 12. In germline, CDR1 is SQVTM, CDR2 ANQGSEA. The length of the CDR3 is 15 residues. As DNA, the CDR3 is TGCAGCGTTCGAAACCGGGACAGGGGTATGGATGAGCAGTTCTTC. This sequence encodes CSVRNRDRGMDEQFF.

This sequence joins TRBV10-3 and TRBJ2-1; no clear D. V was shortened by 0 bases and J by 12 bases, with 12 bases between the two germline ends. Looked up from germline, CDR1 is ENHRY and CDR2 is SYGVKD. The CDR3 spans 13 residues. CDR3: CAISESKVAGQFF. The CDR3, as DNA: TGTGCCATCAGTGAGTCGAAGGTAGCCGGGCAGTTCTTC.

The genes are TRBV27 and TRBJ2-5; D may be TRBD2 (6 bases). This CDR3 is 15 amino acids long. The germline V gene encodes CDR1 MNHEY and CDR2 SMNVEV (reference sequence). Trimming cost V 1 base and J 9 bases, with 18 bases left between them. The CDR3 reads CASSLFPPPSGAQYF. The CDR3, as DNA: TGTGCCAGCAGTTTATTCCCTCCTCCATCGGGGGCCCAGTACTTC.

V is TRBV4-2 and J is TRBJ2-3, with unresolved D. Germline V gene data show CDR1 as LGHNA and CDR2 as YNFKEQ. With 0 bases removed from V and 0 bases from J, the gap between germline ends came to 7 bases. CDR3 size: 15 residues. CDR3 in amino acids: CASSQDYGSTDTQYF. DNA of the CDR3: TGTGCCAGCAGCCAAGATTACGGGAGCACAGATACGCAGTATTTT.

The V call is TRBV19, the J call TRBJ1-1; D remains ambiguous. The CDR3 is made up of 13 amino acids. V was shortened by 3 bases and J by 5 bases, with 10 bases between the two germline ends. Germline CDR1 is LNHDA and CDR2 is SQIVND (reference sequence). Written as DNA, the CDR3 is TGTGCCAGTAGTATGGAGGGTTGGACTGAAGCTTTCTTT. It encodes CASSMEGWTEAFF.

The V and J genes are TRBV12-5 and TRBJ1-1; D remains ambiguous. Germline V gives CDR1 LGHNT, CDR2 FRNRAP. This CDR3 contains 12 residues. The V gene lost 1 base and the J gene lost 5 bases, with 5 bases spanning the gap. The CDR3 DNA reads TGTGCTAGTGGTTTGGCTCGTACTGAAGCTTTCTTT. Translated, it gives CASGLARTEAFF.

V gene TRBV2 combines with J gene TRBJ1-2; D may be TRBD1 (6 bases). The germline V gene has CDR1 SNHLY and CDR2 FYNNEI. The CDR3 runs 15 residues. The germline V and J ends were trimmed by 6 bases and 3 bases, with 17 bases remaining between them. CDR3 sequence: CASSIIQGEDYGYTF. The CDR3 region has the DNA TGTGCCAGCAGCATAATACAGGGAGAGGACTATGGCTACACCTTC.

This clone was counted only a few times. V gene TRBV4-3 combines with J gene TRBJ1-1; D gene ambiguous. CDR3 length equals 13 residues. Germline V CDR1 and CDR2: LGHNA, YSLEER. V was trimmed by 0 bases and J by 12 bases, leaving 14 bases between them. CDR3: CASSQDEVGATFF. The DNA for the CDR3 is TGCGCCAGCAGCCAAGATGAGGTCGGTGCGACTTTCTTT.

This chain connects TRBV19 to TRBJ1-1, with 12 bases matching TRBD1. The CDR3 has 15 amino acids. Germline V gene sequence: CDR1 LNHDA, CDR2 SQIVND (reference sequence). J gave up 5 bases and V 5 bases, and 6 bases lay outside the gene matches. CDR3 coding DNA: TGTGCCAGTAGTTTGGGACAGGGGGCGAAGACTGAAGCTTTCTTT. Amino acids: CASSLGQGAKTEAFF.

The rearrangement links TRBV30 to TRBJ2-2; 8 nucleotides line up with TRBD1. The V and J ends lost 1 base and 0 bases, in that order; junction bases with no gene match: 28. CDR3 length: 24 amino acids. Germline V gene data show CDR1 as GTSNPN and CDR2 as SVGIG (reference sequence). The CDR3 is CAWSEPPSIYRDRKSHTNTGELFF. The CDR3 nucleotides read TGTGCCTGGAGTGAGCCCCCTTCTATTTACCGGGACAGGAAGTCTCATACGAACACCGGGGAGCTGTTTTTT. Looking up the rest from reference TRBV30 and TRBJ2-2 gives the full variable domain: SQTIHQWPATLVQPVGSPLSLECTVEGTSNPNLYWYRQAAGRGLQLLFYSVGIGQISSEVPQNLSASRPQDRQFILSSKKLLLSDSGFYLCAWSEPPSIYRDRKSHTNTGELFFGEGSRLTVL.

The V and J genes are TRBV7-9 and TRBJ2-1; D ambiguous. The CDR3 is 15 amino acids. Trimming removed 2 bases at V and 5 bases at J, with 13 bases between. Per the germline V gene, CDR1 is SEHNR and CDR2 is FQNEAQ (reference sequence). CDR3 DNA: TGTGCCAGCAGCTTAACAGAAAGTATACACAATGAGCAGTTCTTC. This gives the protein CASSLTESIHNEQFF. Looking up the rest from reference TRBV7-9 and TRBJ2-1 gives the full variable domain: DTGVSQNPRHKITKRGQNVTFRCDPISEHNRLYWYRQTLGQGPEFLTYFQNEAQLEKSRLLSDRFSAERPKGSFSTLEIQRTEQGDSAMYLCASSLTESIHNEQFFGPGTRLTVL.

The chain employs TRBV6-5 and TRBJ2-7, with 8 positions matching TRBD1. CDR3 size: 12 residues. Germline V gene data show CDR1 as MNHEY and CDR2 as SVGAGI. The CDR3 DNA sequence: TGTGCTTCCGGGACAGGTAACTACGAGCAGTACTTC. Translated: CASGTGNYEQYF.